The next 27 T cell receptor beta chains were all read from a single sample in a study of blood T cells in healthy people across ages. A sample-barcoded 5' primer and a J-beta primer mix were used in a second PCR of roughly 6 to 11 cycles. A single record per CDR3 protein comes from TCRdb applying MiXCR to the 5' RACE reads. The sample includes about 1.4 million distinct CDR3 sequences, 45% to 70% of them seen just once. The specimen was blood. These receptors were collected from a man aged 18-30 years in good health.

This clonotype was counted once. This rearrangement joins TRBV29-1 to TRBJ1-5; a possible D gene is TRBD1 (5 bases). V was shortened by 4 bases and J by 8 bases, with 15 bases between the two germline ends. CDR1 is SQVTM and CDR2 is ANQGSEA in the germline V gene. The CDR3 spans 13 residues. CDR3 DNA: TGCAGCGTTGCTCAACACAGGTCGGAGCCCCAGCATTTT. Amino acid sequence: CSVAQHRSEPQHF.

This rearrangement joins TRBV7-9 to TRBJ2-1, with unresolved D. Between the trimmed V and J ends, which lost 6 bases and 8 bases, there was a span of 11 bases. Germline V lookup: CDR1 SEHNR, CDR2 FQNEAQ (reference sequence). The CDR3 has 12 amino acids. This chain's CDR3 is CASRSSGDEQFF. As DNA, the CDR3 is TGTGCCAGCAGAAGTTCAGGCGATGAGCAGTTCTTC.

This clonotype appeared a few times. The chain couples TRBV12-3 or TRBV12-4 to TRBJ2-3; D not certain. Deletions cut 6 bases from V and 1 base from J, with 14 bases between. CDR3 length equals 15 residues. CDR3 protein: CASSPLRGGTDTQYF. The CDR3 region has the DNA TGTGCCAGCAGCCCGCTACGAGGAGGCACAGATACGCAGTATTTT.

The genes are TRBV20-1 and TRBJ2-1; 10 positions agree with TRBD1. The trim removed 6 bases at V and 9 bases at J, leaving 8 bases unmatched. Germline V lookup: CDR1 DFQATT, CDR2 SNEGSKA (reference sequence). This CDR3 has 13 amino acids. The CDR3 spells CSARDRGQLEQFF. In DNA, the CDR3 is TGCAGTGCAAGGGACAGGGGACAGCTTGAGCAGTTCTTC.

Only a few counts were recorded for this clonotype. This chain joins TRBV12-3 or TRBV12-4 and TRBJ2-3; D is uncertain. The CDR3 runs 15 residues. Trimming shortened V by 4 bases and J by 2 bases, and 13 bases separated the two germline ends. The CDR3 region is CASSSYPPITDTQYF. CDR3 nucleotides: TGTGCCAGCAGTTCTTACCCCCCTATCACAGATACGCAGTATTTT.

The V and J genes are TRBV15 and TRBJ2-1; 8 bases match TRBD1. The CDR3 is 17 amino acids. Trimming cost V 0 bases and J 3 bases; bases outside gene matches: 7. Germline assignment: CDR1 LNHNV and CDR2 YYDKDF (reference sequence). The CDR3 here is CATSRDSGTGHYNEQFF. The CDR3 DNA sequence: TGTGCCACCAGCAGAGATTCCGGGACAGGCCACTACAATGAGCAGTTCTTC.

This clonotype has only a few counts. The chain has TRBV12-3 or TRBV12-4 and TRBJ2-1; possibly TRBD1 for D (6 bases). This CDR3 region has 13 residues. The germline V and J ends were trimmed by 7 bases and 10 bases, with 17 bases remaining between them. CDR3 in DNA: TGTGCCAGCAATAGGGGGTACGGGAACGAGCAGTTCTTC. Protein sequence: CASNRGYGNEQFF.

V gene TRBV4-1 combines with J gene TRBJ2-5; the D is unclear. Trimming shortened V by 0 bases and J by 6 bases, and 8 bases separated the two germline ends. Germline loops: CDR1 MGHRA, CDR2 YSYEKL. This CDR3 region has 13 residues. The CDR3 DNA follows: TGCGCCAGCAGCCAAGATCAGACTCAGACCCAGTACTTC. Its protein is CASSQDQTQTQYF.

The chain is built from TRBV20-1 and TRBJ2-2, with D possibly TRBD1 on 5 matching bases. This CDR3 is 12 amino acids long. V lost 5 bases and J 4 bases, leaving 8 bases between the germline ends. Germline CDR1 is DFQATT and CDR2 is SNEGSKA (reference sequence). The CDR3 DNA reads as TGCAGTGCTGTCAGGGTCACCGGGGAGCTGTTTTTT. Translation gives CSAVRVTGELFF.

J is TRBJ2-3 and V is TRBV29-1, with unresolved D. V lost 4 bases to trimming and J lost 0 bases, with 8 bases between them. CDR3 size: 13 residues. Germline V gene data show CDR1 as SQVTM and CDR2 as ANQGSEA. The CDR3 sequence: CSVGRRSTDTQYF. Here the CDR3 DNA reads TGCAGCGTTGGTAGGCGGAGCACAGATACGCAGTATTTT.

This clonotype has more than one count but fewer than ten. The chain has TRBV4-1 and TRBJ2-1, with D possibly matching TRBD2 (6 bases). The CDR3 totals 15 residues. Germline loops: CDR1 MGHRA, CDR2 YSYEKL. V was shortened by 1 base and J by 4 bases, with 11 bases between the two germline ends. The CDR3 nucleotides are TGCGCCAGCAGCCAAGTCGGGGGAGAATACAATGAGCAGTTCTTC. Protein product: CASSQVGGEYNEQFF.

In DNA form, the CDR3 reads TGTGCCAGCAGTGAAGCGCTAGGGGGAAACTACGAGCAGTACTTC. Encoded protein: CASSEALGGNYEQYF. The chain joins TRBV6-1 to TRBJ2-7; D may be TRBD1 (6 bases). Trimming took 0 bases from V and 3 from J, leaving 12 bases between them. Germline-derived CDR1 and CDR2 are MNHNS and SASEGT. The CDR3 totals 15 residues.

V usage is TRBV7-6 and J usage is TRBJ2-1; 13 bases match TRBD2. Trimming took 4 bases from V and 1 from J; bases not matched to a gene: 1. Per the germline V gene, CDR1 is SGHVS and CDR2 is FNYEAQ. The CDR3 loop spans 16 amino acids. The CDR3 DNA follows: TGTGCCAGCAGCTCGGGACTAGCGGGGTCCTACAATGAGCAGTTCTTC. Translated, it gives CASSSGLAGSYNEQFF.

The V gene is TRBV29-1, the J gene TRBJ2-4; tentative D call: TRBD1 (5 bases). V was cut by 3 bases and J by 0 bases, with 15 bases left in between. This CDR3 region has 16 residues. Germline V gene lookup returns CDR1 SQVTM and CDR2 ANQGSEA. The CDR3, as DNA: TGCAGCGTTGAGGTGTTAACAGGAATAGCCAAAAACATTCAGTACTTC. Its protein product is CSVEVLTGIAKNIQYF.

The rearrangement uses TRBV6-5 and TRBJ1-2; D is possibly TRBD1 (6 bases). V gave up 2 bases and J gave up 3 bases, with 13 bases separating them. CDR1 and CDR2 (germline): MNHEY, SVGAGI. The CDR3 consists of 15 residues. CDR3 in amino acids: CASSYVQGGHYGYTF. CDR3 sequence (DNA): TGTGCCAGCAGTTACGTACAGGGAGGCCACTATGGCTACACCTTC.

In its sample, this clonotype was seen a few times. The chain employs TRBV6-1 and TRBJ1-2; D is undetermined. Germline CDR1 and CDR2: MNHNS and SASEGT. This CDR3 is 13 amino acids long. With 10 bases removed from V and 4 bases from J, the gap between germline ends came to 16 bases. The CDR3 region has the DNA TGTGCCACCTCCTCGGAGCGGATCTATGGCTACACCTTC. It specifies CATSSERIYGYTF.

The V and J genes are TRBV7-9 and TRBJ2-2; maybe TRBD1 (7 bases). The V gene lost 5 bases and the J gene lost 6 bases, with 22 bases spanning the gap. Per germline, CDR1 SEHNR and CDR2 FQNEAQ (reference sequence). CDR3 length equals 17 residues. CDR3 sequence reads: CASSKGFGTGDSGELFF. The CDR3 nucleotides read TGTGCCAGCAGCAAGGGGTTCGGCACAGGGGACTCCGGGGAGCTGTTTTTT. The full variable domain, completed using reference TRBV7-9 and TRBJ2-2, is DTGVSQNPRHKITKRGQNVTFRCDPISEHNRLYWYRQTLGQGPEFLTYFQNEAQLEKSRLLSDRFSAERPKGSFSTLEIQRTEQGDSAMYLCASSKGFGTGDSGELFFGEGSRLTVL.

The chain joins TRBV29-1 to TRBJ2-4; D remains unclear. The V end was cut by 6 bases, the J end by 10 bases, with 19 bases between. This CDR3 is built from 13 residues. Looked up from germline, CDR1 is SQVTM and CDR2 is ANQGSEA. The CDR3 bases are TGCAGCGTCAATACCGTGGGCCGCCAAATTCAGTACTTC. Protein product: CSVNTVGRQIQYF.

Turning to this clonotype: Compared with germline, one end of the junction differs, possibly owing to a read error. This rearrangement joins TRBV3-1 to TRBJ2-1; TRBD2 agrees at 7 bases. The CDR3 sequence is 16 residues long. The V gene's germline CDR1 is LGHDT and CDR2 YNNKEL (reference sequence). CDR3 DNA sequence: TGTGCCGGCAGCCAAAGCGGCGGGGGTCTATACAATGAGCAGTTCTTC. This codes for CAGSQSGGGLYNEQFF.

The chain recombines TRBV3-1 with TRBJ2-5, with D perhaps TRBD1 (5 bases). Gene TRBJ2-7 matches the end of the DNA better, so the J call may be wrong. This CDR3 contains 13 residues. CDR1 LGHDT and CDR2 YNNKEL come from the germline V gene (reference sequence). The CDR3 DNA follows: TGTGCCAGCGGTAGGGGCCTGCCTTACGAGCAGTACTTC. Protein product: CASGRGLPYEQYF.

The chain recombines TRBV9 with TRBJ2-3; the match to TRBD1 covers 7 bases. This CDR3 comprises 15 residues. Germline values: CDR1 SGDLS, CDR2 YYNGEE. V lost 3 bases and J lost 6; bases outside the gene matches: 10. CDR3 nucleotides: TGTGCCAGCAGCGCCAAGACAGGGATAGGCGATACGCAGTATTTT. Translation: CASSAKTGIGDTQYF. Filled out from reference TRBV9 and TRBJ2-3, the complete variable domain reads DSGVTQTPKHLITATGQRVTLRCSPRSGDLSVYWYQQSLDQGLQFLIQYYNGEERAKGNILERFSAQQFPDLHSELNLSSLELGDSALYFCASSAKTGIGDTQYFGPGTRLTVL.

V gene TRBV5-1 combines with J gene TRBJ2-1, with 10 bases lining up with TRBD2. There are 17 residues in the CDR3. Germline V CDR1 and CDR2: SGHRS, YFSETQ. V shed 0 bases, J shed 6 bases, and the junction held 9 bases outside the gene matches. The CDR3 protein is CASSLASSSGSTNEQFF. The CDR3 coding sequence is TGCGCCAGCAGCTTGGCCTCCTCTAGCGGGAGTACCAATGAGCAGTTCTTC. Filled out from reference TRBV5-1 and TRBJ2-1, the complete variable domain reads KAGVTQTPRYLIKTRGQQVTLSCSPISGHRSVSWYQQTPGQGLQFLFEYFSETQRNKGNFPGRFSGRQFSNSRSEMNVSTLELGDSALYLCASSLASSSGSTNEQFFGPGTRLTVL.

Notes on this clonotype: The junction departs from germline at one end; a sequencing error may be responsible. The chain couples TRBV10-3 to TRBJ1-2; the match to TRBD1 covers 8 bases. The CDR3 length is 12 residues. Germline lookup yields CDR1 ENHRY and CDR2 SYGVKD. CDR3 nucleotides: TGTGCCCTCAGGACAGGGACGGGCGGCTACACCTTC. This encodes CALRTGTGGYTF.

In this sample, this clonotype turned up once. The chain joins TRBV20-1 to TRBJ2-1, with D possibly matching TRBD2 (5 bases). CDR3 length: 12 residues. Trimming stripped 6 bases from V and 14 bases from J, with 20 bases between. The germline gives CDR1 DFQATT, CDR2 SNEGSKA (reference sequence). For the CDR3, the DNA is TGCAGTGCGGGAGAGGTGGAGCCGGTAGAGTTCTTC. Protein: CSAGEVEPVEFF.

The sample holds a few counts of this clonotype. This chain links TRBV10-3 with TRBJ1-6; a possible D gene is TRBD1 (6 bases). The CDR3 has 15 amino acids. V gave up 3 bases and J gave up 4 bases, with 10 bases separating them. Germline lookup yields CDR1 ENHRY and CDR2 SYGVKD. CDR3 coding DNA: TGTGCCATCAGTGAAGAACAGGGTTATAATTCACCCCTCCACTTT. It encodes CAISEEQGYNSPLHF.

The chain carries TRBV4-2 and TRBJ2-3, with D perhaps TRBD2 (6 bases). V lost 3 bases to trimming and J lost 0 bases, with 13 bases between them. The length of the CDR3 is 16 residues. Per the germline V gene, CDR1 is LGHNA and CDR2 is YNFKEQ. The CDR3 DNA sequence: TGTGCCAGCAGCCACCCGACTAGTTCTAGCACAGATACGCAGTATTTT. It codes for CASSHPTSSSTDTQYF.

The genes are TRBV6-4 and TRBJ2-2; D may correspond to TRBD1 or TRBD2 (5 bases each). This CDR3 is 14 amino acids long. CDR1 is MRHNA, CDR2 SNTAGT, per germline. The V gene lost 0 bases and the J gene lost 3 bases, with 5 bases spanning the gap. CDR3 loop: CASSDSGDTGELFF. CDR3 sequence (DNA): TGTGCCAGCAGTGACTCGGGGGACACCGGGGAGCTGTTTTTT.